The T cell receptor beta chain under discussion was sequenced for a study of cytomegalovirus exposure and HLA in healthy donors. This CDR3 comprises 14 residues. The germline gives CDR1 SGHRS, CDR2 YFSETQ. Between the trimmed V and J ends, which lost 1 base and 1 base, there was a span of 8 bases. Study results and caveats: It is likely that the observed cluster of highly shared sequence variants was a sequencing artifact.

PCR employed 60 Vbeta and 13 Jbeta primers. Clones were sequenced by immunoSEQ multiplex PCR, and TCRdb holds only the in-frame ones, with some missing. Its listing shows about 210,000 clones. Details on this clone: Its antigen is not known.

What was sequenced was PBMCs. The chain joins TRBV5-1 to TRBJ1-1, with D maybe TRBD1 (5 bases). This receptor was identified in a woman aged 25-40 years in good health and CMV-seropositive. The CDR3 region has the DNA TGCGCCAGCAGCTTGCCCGGGGGGAACACTGAAGCTTTCTTT. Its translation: CASSLPGGNTEAFF.